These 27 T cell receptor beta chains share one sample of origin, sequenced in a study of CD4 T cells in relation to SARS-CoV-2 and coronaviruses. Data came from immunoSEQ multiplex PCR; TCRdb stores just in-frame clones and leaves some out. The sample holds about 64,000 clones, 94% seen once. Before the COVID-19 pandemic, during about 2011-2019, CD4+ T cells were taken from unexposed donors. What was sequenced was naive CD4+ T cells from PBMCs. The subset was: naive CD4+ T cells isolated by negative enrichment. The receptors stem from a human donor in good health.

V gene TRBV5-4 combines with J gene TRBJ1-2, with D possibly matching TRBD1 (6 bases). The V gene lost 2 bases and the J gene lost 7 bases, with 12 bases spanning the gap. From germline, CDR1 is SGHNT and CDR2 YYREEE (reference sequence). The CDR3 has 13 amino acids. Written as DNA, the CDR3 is TGTGCCAGCAGCTTTGGCAGGGGCTCTGGCTACACCTTC. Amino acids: CASSFGRGSGYTF. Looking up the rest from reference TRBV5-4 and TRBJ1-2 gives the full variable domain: ETGVTQSPTHLIKTRGQQVTLRCSSQSGHNTVSWYQQALGQGPQFIFQYYREEENGRGNFPPRFSGLQFPNYSSELNVNALELDDSALYLCASSFGRGSGYTFGSGTRLTVV.

The CDR3 DNA sequence: TGTGCCACCAGTGATTGGGGCTTATCCGAGCAGTACTTC. This codes for CATSDWGLSEQYF. The chain is built from TRBV24-1 and TRBJ2-7; D is possibly TRBD1 (5 bases). Trimming shortened V by 2 bases and J by 6 bases, and 10 bases separated the two germline ends. CDR1 is KGHDR, CDR2 SFDVKD, per germline. The CDR3 covers 13 residues.

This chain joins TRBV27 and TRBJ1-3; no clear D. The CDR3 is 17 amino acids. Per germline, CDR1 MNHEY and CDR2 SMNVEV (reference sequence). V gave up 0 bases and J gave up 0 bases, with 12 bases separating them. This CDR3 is CASSLSLGFASGNTIYF. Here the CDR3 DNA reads TGTGCCAGCAGTTTATCGCTAGGGTTTGCCTCTGGAAACACCATATATTTT.

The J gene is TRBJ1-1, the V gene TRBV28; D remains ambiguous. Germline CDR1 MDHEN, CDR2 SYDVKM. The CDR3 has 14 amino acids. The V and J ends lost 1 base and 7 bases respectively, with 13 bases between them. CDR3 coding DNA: TGTGCCAGCAGTTTATCGGGCCGGAGTAATGAAGCTTTCTTT. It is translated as CASSLSGRSNEAFF.

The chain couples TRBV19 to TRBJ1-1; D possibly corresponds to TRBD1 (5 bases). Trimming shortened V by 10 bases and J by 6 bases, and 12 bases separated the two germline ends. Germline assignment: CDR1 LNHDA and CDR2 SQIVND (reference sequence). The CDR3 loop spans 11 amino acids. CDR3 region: CANPRGSEAFF. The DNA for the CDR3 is TGTGCCAATCCGAGGGGATCTGAAGCTTTCTTT.

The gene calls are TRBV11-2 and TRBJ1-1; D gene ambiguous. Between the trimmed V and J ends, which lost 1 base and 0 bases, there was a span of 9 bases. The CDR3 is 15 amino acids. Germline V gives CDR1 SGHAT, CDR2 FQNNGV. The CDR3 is CASSLAVGMNTEAFF. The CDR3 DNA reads TGTGCCAGCAGCTTAGCGGTGGGCATGAACACTGAAGCTTTCTTT.

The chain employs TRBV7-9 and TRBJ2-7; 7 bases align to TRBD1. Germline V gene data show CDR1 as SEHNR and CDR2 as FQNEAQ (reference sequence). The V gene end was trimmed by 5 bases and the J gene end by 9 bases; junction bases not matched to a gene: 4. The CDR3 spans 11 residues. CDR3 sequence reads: CASSLDRRQYF. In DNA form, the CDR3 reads TGTGCCAGCAGCCTGGACAGGCGGCAGTACTTC.

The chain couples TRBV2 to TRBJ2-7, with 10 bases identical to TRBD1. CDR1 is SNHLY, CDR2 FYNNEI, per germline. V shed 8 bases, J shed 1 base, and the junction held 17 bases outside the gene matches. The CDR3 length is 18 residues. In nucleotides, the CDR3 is TGTGCCAGCGACGTGACCCGGGACAGGGGTCAGCCTTCCTACGAGCAGTACTTC. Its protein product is CASDVTRDRGQPSYEQYF.

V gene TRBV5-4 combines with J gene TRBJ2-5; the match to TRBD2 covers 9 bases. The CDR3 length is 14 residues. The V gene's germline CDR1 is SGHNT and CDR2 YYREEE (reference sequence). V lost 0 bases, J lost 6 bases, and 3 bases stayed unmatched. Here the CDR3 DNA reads TGTGCCAGCAGCTTGGACGGACTAGCGAAGACCCAGTACTTC. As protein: CASSLDGLAKTQYF.

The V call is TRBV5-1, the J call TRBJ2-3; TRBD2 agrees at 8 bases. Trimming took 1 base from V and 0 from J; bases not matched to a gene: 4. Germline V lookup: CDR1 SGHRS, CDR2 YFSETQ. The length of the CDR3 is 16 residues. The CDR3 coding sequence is TGCGCCAGCAGCTTGACTAGCGGTACTAGCACAGATACGCAGTATTTT. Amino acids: CASSLTSGTSTDTQYF.

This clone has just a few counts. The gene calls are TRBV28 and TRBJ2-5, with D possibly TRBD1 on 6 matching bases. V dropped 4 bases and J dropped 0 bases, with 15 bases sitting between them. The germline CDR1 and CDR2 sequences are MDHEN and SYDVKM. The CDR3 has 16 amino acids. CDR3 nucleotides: TGTGCCAGCAGTTCGTACGGGACACCGTACCAAGAGACCCAGTACTTC. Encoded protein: CASSSYGTPYQETQYF.

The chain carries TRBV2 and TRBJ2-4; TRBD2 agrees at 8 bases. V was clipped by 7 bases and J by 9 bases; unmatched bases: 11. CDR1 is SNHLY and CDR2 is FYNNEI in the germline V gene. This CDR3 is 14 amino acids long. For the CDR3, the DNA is TGTGCCAGCACCCGGGGGGGCCCCGAGGTCATTCAGTACTTC. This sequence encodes CASTRGGPEVIQYF.

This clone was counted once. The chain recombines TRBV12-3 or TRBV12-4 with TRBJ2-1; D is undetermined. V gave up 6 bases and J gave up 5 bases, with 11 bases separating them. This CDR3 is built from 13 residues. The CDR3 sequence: CASRPSSNNEQFF. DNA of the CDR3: TGTGCCAGCAGGCCGTCGTCGAACAATGAGCAGTTCTTC.

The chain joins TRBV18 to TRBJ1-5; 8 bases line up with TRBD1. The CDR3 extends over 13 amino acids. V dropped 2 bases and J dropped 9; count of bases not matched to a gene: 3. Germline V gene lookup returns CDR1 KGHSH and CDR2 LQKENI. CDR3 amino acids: CASSPDRGRPQHF. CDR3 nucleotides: TGTGCCAGCTCACCAGACAGGGGTCGGCCCCAGCATTTT.

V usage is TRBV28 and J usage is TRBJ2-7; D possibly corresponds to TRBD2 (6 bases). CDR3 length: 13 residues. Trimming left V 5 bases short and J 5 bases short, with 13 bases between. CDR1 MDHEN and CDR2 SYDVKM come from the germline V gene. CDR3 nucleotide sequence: TGTGCCAGCAGTCTGGGGACTGCCCACGAGCAGTACTTC. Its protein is CASSLGTAHEQYF.

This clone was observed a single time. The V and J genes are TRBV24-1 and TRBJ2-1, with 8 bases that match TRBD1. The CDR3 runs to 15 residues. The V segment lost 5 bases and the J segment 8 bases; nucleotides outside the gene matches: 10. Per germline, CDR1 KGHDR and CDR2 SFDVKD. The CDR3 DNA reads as TGTGCCACCAGTGGAGTTGGGACAGGTCAACATGAGCAGTTCTTC. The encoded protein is CATSGVGTGQHEQFF.

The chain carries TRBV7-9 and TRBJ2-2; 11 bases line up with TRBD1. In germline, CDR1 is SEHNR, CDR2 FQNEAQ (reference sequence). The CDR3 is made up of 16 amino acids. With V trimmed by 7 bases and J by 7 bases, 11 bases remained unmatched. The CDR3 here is CASTPRTGGANGELFF. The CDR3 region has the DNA TGTGCCAGCACGCCACGGACAGGGGGCGCGAACGGGGAGCTGTTTTTT.

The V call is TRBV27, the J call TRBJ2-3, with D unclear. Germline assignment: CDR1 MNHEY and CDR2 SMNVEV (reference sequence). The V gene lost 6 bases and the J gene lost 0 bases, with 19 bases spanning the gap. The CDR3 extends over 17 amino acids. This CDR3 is CASSQGRRDPSTDTQYF. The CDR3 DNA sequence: TGTGCCAGCAGCCAAGGAAGAAGAGATCCTAGCACAGATACGCAGTATTTT.

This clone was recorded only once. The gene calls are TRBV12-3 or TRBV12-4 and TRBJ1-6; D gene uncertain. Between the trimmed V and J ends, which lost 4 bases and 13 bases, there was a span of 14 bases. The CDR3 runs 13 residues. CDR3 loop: CASSSERDRPLHF. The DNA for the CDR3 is TGTGCCAGCAGTTCCGAGAGGGATAGGCCCCTCCACTTT.

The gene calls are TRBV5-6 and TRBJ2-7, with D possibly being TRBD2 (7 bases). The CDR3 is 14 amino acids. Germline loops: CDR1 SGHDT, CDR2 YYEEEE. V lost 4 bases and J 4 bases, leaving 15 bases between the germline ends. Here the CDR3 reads CASSGAGGTYEQYF. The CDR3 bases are TGTGCCAGCAGCGGCGCCGGGGGGACATACGAGCAGTACTTC.

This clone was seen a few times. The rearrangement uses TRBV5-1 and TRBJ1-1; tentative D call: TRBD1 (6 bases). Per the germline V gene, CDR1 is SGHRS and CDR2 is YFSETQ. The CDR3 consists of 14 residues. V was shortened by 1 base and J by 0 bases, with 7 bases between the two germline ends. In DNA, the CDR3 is TGCGCCAGCAGCTTGACAGGGATGAACACTGAAGCTTTCTTT. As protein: CASSLTGMNTEAFF.

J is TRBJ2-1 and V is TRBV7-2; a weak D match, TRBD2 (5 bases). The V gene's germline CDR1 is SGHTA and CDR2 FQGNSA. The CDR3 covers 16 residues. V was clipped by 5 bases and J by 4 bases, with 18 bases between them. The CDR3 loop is CASSPRTAAQYNEQFF. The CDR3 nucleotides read TGTGCCAGCAGCCCCCGGACTGCGGCCCAATACAATGAGCAGTTCTTC.

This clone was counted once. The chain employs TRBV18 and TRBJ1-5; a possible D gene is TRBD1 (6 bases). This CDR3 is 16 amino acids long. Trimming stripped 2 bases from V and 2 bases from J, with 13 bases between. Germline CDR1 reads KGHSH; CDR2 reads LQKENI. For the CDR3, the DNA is TGTGCCAGCTCACCAAAGACAGGCCGGGGCAATCAGCCCCAGCATTTT. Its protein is CASSPKTGRGNQPQHF. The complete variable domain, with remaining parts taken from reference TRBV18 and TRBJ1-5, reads NAGVMQNPRHLVRRRGQEARLRCSPMKGHSHVYWYRQLPEEGLKFMVYLQKENIIDESGMPKERFSAEFPKEGPSILRIQQVVRGDSAAYFCASSPKTGRGNQPQHFGDGTRLSIL.

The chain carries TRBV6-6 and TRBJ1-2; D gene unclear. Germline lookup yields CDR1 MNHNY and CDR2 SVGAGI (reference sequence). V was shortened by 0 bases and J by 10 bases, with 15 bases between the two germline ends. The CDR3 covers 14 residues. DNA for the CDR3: TGTGCCAGCAGTTACTCAGAGACCGCTTCTGACTACACCTTC. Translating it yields CASSYSETASDYTF.

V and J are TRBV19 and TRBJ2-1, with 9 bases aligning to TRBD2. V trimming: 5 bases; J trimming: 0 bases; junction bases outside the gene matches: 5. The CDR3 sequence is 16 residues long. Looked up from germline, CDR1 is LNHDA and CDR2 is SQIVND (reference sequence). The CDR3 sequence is CASSPLAGSSYNEQFF. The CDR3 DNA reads TGTGCCAGTAGTCCCCTAGCGGGAAGCTCCTACAATGAGCAGTTCTTC.

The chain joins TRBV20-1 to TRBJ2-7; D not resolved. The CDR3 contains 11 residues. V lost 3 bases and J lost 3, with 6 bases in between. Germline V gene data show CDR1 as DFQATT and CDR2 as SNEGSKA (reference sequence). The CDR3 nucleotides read TGCAGTGCTAGGATTAGCTACGAGCAGTACTTC. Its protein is CSARISYEQYF.

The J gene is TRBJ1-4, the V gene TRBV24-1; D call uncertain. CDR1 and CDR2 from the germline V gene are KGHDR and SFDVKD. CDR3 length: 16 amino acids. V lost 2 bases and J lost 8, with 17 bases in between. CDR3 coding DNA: TGTGCCACCAGTGATTCCCAGGCCCCTGGATGGGAAAAACTGTTTTTT. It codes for CATSDSQAPGWEKLFF.